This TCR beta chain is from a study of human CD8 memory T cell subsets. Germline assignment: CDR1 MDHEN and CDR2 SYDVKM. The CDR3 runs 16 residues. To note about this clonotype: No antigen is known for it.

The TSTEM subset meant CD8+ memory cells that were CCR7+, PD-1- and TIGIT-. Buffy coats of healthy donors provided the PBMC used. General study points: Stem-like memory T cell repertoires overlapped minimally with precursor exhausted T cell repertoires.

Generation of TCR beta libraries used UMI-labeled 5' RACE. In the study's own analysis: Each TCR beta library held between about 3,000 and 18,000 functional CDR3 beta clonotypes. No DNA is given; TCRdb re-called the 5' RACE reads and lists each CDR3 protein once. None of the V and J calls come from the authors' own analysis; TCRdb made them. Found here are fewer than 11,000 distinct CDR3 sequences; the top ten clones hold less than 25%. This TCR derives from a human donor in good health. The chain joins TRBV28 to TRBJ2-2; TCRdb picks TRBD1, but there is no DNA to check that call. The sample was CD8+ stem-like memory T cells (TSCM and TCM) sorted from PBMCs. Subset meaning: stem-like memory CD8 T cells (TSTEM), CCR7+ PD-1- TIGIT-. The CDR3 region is CASSFRGGGPTGELFF.